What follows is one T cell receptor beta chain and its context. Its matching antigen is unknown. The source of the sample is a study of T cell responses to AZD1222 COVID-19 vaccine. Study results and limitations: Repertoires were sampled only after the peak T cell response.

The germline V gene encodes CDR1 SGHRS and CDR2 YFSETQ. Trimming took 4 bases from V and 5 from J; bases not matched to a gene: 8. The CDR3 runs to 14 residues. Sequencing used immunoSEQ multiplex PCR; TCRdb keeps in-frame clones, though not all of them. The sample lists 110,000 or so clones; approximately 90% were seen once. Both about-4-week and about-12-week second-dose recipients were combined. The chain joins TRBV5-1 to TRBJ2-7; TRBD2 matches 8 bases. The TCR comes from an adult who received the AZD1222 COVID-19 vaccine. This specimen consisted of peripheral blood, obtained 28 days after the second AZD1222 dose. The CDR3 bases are TGCGCCAGCAGCCTCGCCGGGGGGGATGACGAGCAGTACTTC. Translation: CASSLAGGDDEQYF.